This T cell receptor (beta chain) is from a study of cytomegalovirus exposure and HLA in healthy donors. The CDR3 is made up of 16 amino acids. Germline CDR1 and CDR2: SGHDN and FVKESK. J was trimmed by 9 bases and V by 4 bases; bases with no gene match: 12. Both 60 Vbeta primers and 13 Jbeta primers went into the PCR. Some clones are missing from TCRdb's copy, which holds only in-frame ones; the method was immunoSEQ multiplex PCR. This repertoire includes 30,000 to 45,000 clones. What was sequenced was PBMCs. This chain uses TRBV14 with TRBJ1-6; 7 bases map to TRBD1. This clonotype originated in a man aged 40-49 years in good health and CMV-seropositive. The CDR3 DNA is TGTGCCAGCAGCCCGCACACAGGGGCGGCCACTTCACCCCTCCACTTT. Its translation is CASSPHTGAATSPLHF.